What follows are 22 T cell receptor beta chains derived from one specimen sequenced in a study of T cell repertoires in cytomegalovirus infection. Their antigens remain unidentified. TCRdb called the reads again in MiXCR, with one record for every CDR3 protein. The sample lists some 800,000 distinct CDR3 sequences, around a third seen once, with 9.5% to 15% in the top ten. The specimen comprised cultured CD8+ T cells from PBMCs, sampled from culture after CMV antigen stimulation. The receptors shown here come from a human donor in good health (CMV status not recorded). Some clones in this sample may be carry-over from other donors' samples.

In its sample, this clonotype was seen a few times. The V call is TRBV4-3, the J call TRBJ2-7; D gene ambiguous. The germline gives CDR1 LGHNA, CDR2 YSLEER. The CDR3 sequence is 10 residues long. CDR3 region: CDQVEDEQYV. In DNA form, the CDR3 reads TGCGACCAAGTCGAGGACGAGCAGTACGTC.

This chain links TRBV24-1 with TRBJ2-7; D is ambiguous. V dropped 3 bases and J dropped 2 bases, with 7 bases sitting between them. The CDR3 is 13 residues long. Germline assignment: CDR1 KGHDR and CDR2 SFDVKD. The CDR3 DNA reads TGTGCCACCAGTGATCCCATTACCTACGAGCAGTACTTC. Protein: CATSDPITYEQYF.

There are many counts of this clonotype. The V call is TRBV7-9, the J call TRBJ2-3; tentatively, D is TRBD1 (6 bases). The CDR3 covers 13 residues. The V gene's germline CDR1 is SEHNR and CDR2 FQNEAQ (reference sequence). The V end lost 5 bases, the J end lost 4 bases, and 10 bases lay between the germline ends. The CDR3 protein is CASSRDRSDTQYF. The CDR3 DNA is TGTGCCAGCAGCCGCGACAGGTCAGATACGCAGTATTTT.

V is TRBV20-1 and J is TRBJ1-2, with D hard to call. Trimming shortened V by 0 bases and J by 4 bases, and 18 bases separated the two germline ends. This CDR3 is built from 16 residues. Per the germline V gene, CDR1 is DFQATT and CDR2 is SNEGSKA (reference sequence). The DNA for the CDR3 is TGCAGTGCTAGAGACGCCGGCTCGGCCGTCCTCTATGGCTACACCTTC. Its translation is CSARDAGSAVLYGYTF.

This clonotype was detected only a few times. The J gene is TRBJ2-1, the V gene TRBV20-1, with 8 bases aligning to TRBD2. CDR1 and CDR2 (germline): DFQATT, SNEGSKA (reference sequence). The ends lost 7 bases at V and 8 bases at J; junction bases unmatched: 16. This CDR3 region has 15 residues. The CDR3 DNA reads as TGCAGTGGGGATTCGGGGGGGAGTCGTGGTGATGAGCAGTTCTTC. Translated: CSGDSGGSRGDEQFF.

This clonotype has ten or more counts. CDR3 sequence: CASSPSPGQDRRNEAFF. For the CDR3, the DNA is TGTGCCAGCAGTCCCAGCCCGGGACAGGACCGAAGGAATGAAGCTTTCTTT. The rearrangement joins TRBV27 to TRBJ1-1; 8 nucleotides line up with TRBD1. This CDR3 has 17 residues. Germline values: CDR1 MNHEY, CDR2 SMNVEV (reference sequence). J gave up 7 bases and V 5 bases, and 18 bases lay outside the gene matches.

This clonotype occurred a few times. The rearrangement joins TRBV7-6 to TRBJ1-5; perhaps TRBD1 as D (5 bases). Between the trimmed V and J ends, which lost 1 base and 6 bases, there was a span of 13 bases. CDR1 and CDR2 from the germline V gene are SGHVS and FNYEAQ. The CDR3 has 15 residues. The CDR3 DNA follows: TGTGCCAGCAGCTTAGTCCCAACCCAGGGTCAGCCCCAGCATTTT. It yields the protein CASSLVPTQGQPQHF.

This clonotype was seen more than once but under ten times. CDR3 DNA sequence: TGCAGTGCTAGGCGGGTCCGGGATGGCTACACCTTC. This translates into CSARRVRDGYTF. The chain employs TRBV20-1 and TRBJ1-2; no reliable D call. CDR1 is DFQATT and CDR2 is SNEGSKA in the germline V gene (reference sequence). V lost 3 bases to trimming and J lost 6 bases, with 11 bases between them. The CDR3 has 12 amino acids.

This clonotype was seen only a few times. The rearrangement links TRBV7-9 to TRBJ1-4; D possibly corresponds to TRBD1 (5 bases). This CDR3 has 15 residues. Germline CDR1 SEHNR, CDR2 FQNEAQ (reference sequence). Trimming pared 4 bases from V and 8 bases from J, leaving 17 bases between. The CDR3 DNA sequence: TGTGCCAGCAGCTCGGGACCCGGCATAGAGGAAAAACTGTTTTTT. It yields the protein CASSSGPGIEEKLFF. Full variable domain (missing parts from reference TRBV7-9 and TRBJ1-4): DTGVSQNPRHKITKRGQNVTFRCDPISEHNRLYWYRQTLGQGPEFLTYFQNEAQLEKSRLLSDRFSAERPKGSFSTLEIQRTEQGDSAMYLCASSSGPGIEEKLFFGSGTQLSVL.

Only a few counts were recorded for this clonotype. The chain uses TRBV4-1 and TRBJ2-7; possible D gene TRBD1, 5 bases. The CDR3 spans 14 residues. CDR1 MGHRA and CDR2 YSYEKL come from the germline V gene. The V and J ends lost 4 bases and 2 bases respectively, with 12 bases between them. The CDR3 DNA sequence: TGCGCCAGCAGCCCCACAGGAAACCCCTACGAGCAGTACTTC. This codes for CASSPTGNPYEQYF.

This clonotype was counted between two and nine times. J is TRBJ2-5 and V is TRBV7-8; 14 bases line up with TRBD2. Germline assignment: CDR1 SGHVS and CDR2 FQNEAQ. With V trimmed by 8 bases and J by 4 bases, 9 bases remained unmatched. This CDR3 spans 16 amino acids. This chain's CDR3 is CASGGLAGGPGETQYF. The CDR3 nucleotides are TGTGCCAGCGGAGGACTAGCGGGGGGCCCGGGAGAGACCCAGTACTTC.

The V and J genes are TRBV28 and TRBJ2-5, with 8 bases aligning to TRBD2. The CDR3 sequence is 16 residues long. CDR1 is MDHEN and CDR2 is SYDVKM in the germline V gene. V lost 3 bases to trimming and J lost 2 bases; unmatched junction nucleotides: 8. In DNA, the CDR3 is TGTGCCAGCAGTTTGAGGGTAGCGGGGCCTCAAGAGACCCAGTACTTC. Protein product: CASSLRVAGPQETQYF.

The chain links TRBV28 to TRBJ1-5; no clear D gene. The germline V gene encodes CDR1 MDHEN and CDR2 SYDVKM. This CDR3 is built from 15 residues. The ends were cut back, 7 bases at V and 0 bases at J, with 13 bases in the middle. The CDR3 bases are TGTGCCAGCACCCCGTGGGGATATAGCAATCAGCCCCAGCATTTT. Its translation is CASTPWGYSNQPQHF. Variable domain in full (rest from reference TRBV28 and TRBJ1-5): DVKVTQSSRYLVKRTGEKVFLECVQDMDHENMFWYRQDPGLGLRLIYFSYDVKMKEKGDIPEGYSVSREKKERFSLILESASTNQTSMYLCASTPWGYSNQPQHFGDGTRLSIL.

The chain uses TRBV19 and TRBJ1-5; a weak D match, TRBD1 (6 bases). Germline V lookup: CDR1 LNHDA, CDR2 SQIVND (reference sequence). Trimming removed 6 bases from V and 2 bases from J, with 14 bases in between. This CDR3 comprises 15 residues. This CDR3 is CASRDTGYGNQPQHF. Written as DNA, the CDR3 is TGTGCCAGTAGGGATACAGGGTACGGCAATCAGCCCCAGCATTTT.

The rearrangement joins TRBV28 to TRBJ1-2; D call uncertain. CDR1 is MDHEN and CDR2 is SYDVKM in the germline V gene. Trimming stripped 3 bases from V and 4 bases from J, with 9 bases between. CDR3 size: 13 residues. This chain's CDR3 is CASSFKGVYGYTF. The DNA of the CDR3 is TGTGCCAGCAGTTTTAAAGGCGTCTATGGCTACACCTTC.

This clonotype was counted only a few times. The gene calls are TRBV7-3 and TRBJ1-5, with D unclear. Germline CDR1 and CDR2: SGHTA and FQGTGA. The CDR3 sequence is 15 residues long. V was cut by 7 bases and J by 0 bases, with 13 bases left in between. The CDR3 DNA follows: TGTGCCAGCATCACACCTCTTTTTAGCAATCAGCCCCAGCATTTT. Translated: CASITPLFSNQPQHF.

The chain uses TRBV6-6 and TRBJ1-2; D ambiguous. CDR3 size: 13 residues. Germline loops: CDR1 MNHNY, CDR2 SVGAGI (reference sequence). V was trimmed by 2 bases and J by 2 bases, leaving 6 bases between them. DNA of the CDR3: TGTGCCAGCAGTTACGTGGAGAACTATGGCTACACCTTC. Residues: CASSYVENYGYTF.

The chain recombines TRBV4-3 with TRBJ2-3; 9 positions agree with TRBD1. This CDR3 region has 16 residues. Germline V gives CDR1 LGHNA, CDR2 YSLEER. V lost 2 bases and J lost 7; bases outside the gene matches: 10. CDR3 protein: CASSQIDRGARYTQYF. CDR3 nucleotide sequence: TGCGCCAGCAGCCAAATTGACAGGGGGGCGAGGTATACGCAGTATTTT.

The V and J genes are TRBV6-6 and TRBJ1-2; D is uncertain. The CDR3 runs 13 residues. The V end lost 0 bases, the J end lost 8 bases, and 10 bases lay between the germline ends. Per germline, CDR1 MNHNY and CDR2 SVGAGI (reference sequence). This CDR3 reads CASSYSSSWGYTF. The CDR3 DNA follows: TGTGCCAGCAGTTACTCCAGTTCATGGGGCTACACCTTC.

This clonotype was counted ten times or more. This rearrangement joins TRBV7-2 to TRBJ1-1, with no clear D. Trimming pared 1 base from V and 0 bases from J, leaving 12 bases between. Looked up from germline, CDR1 is SGHTA and CDR2 is FQGNSA. This CDR3 has 16 residues. The CDR3 DNA reads TGTGCCAGCAGCTTAGGGAGGACGGGGATGAACACTGAAGCTTTCTTT. This codes for CASSLGRTGMNTEAFF. The full variable domain, its missing parts supplied by reference TRBV7-2 and TRBJ1-1, is GAGVSQSPSNKVTEKGKDVELRCDPISGHTALYWYRQSLGQGLEFLIYFQGNSAPDKSGLPSDRFSAERTGGSVSTLTIQRTQQEDSAVYLCASSLGRTGMNTEAFFGQGTRLTVV.

This rearrangement joins TRBV6-4 to TRBJ1-1; D gene ambiguous. Trimming shortened V by 0 bases and J by 1 base, and 9 bases separated the two germline ends. The CDR3 contains 15 residues. Germline CDR1 reads MRHNA; CDR2 reads SNTAGT. CDR3 in amino acids: CASSDSWASNTEAFF. CDR3 nucleotides: TGTGCCAGCAGTGACTCGTGGGCATCGAACACTGAAGCTTTCTTT.

The chain employs TRBV15 and TRBJ1-2; D call uncertain. In germline, CDR1 is LNHNV, CDR2 YYDKDF (reference sequence). Trimming took off 4 bases at V and 4 bases at J, with 13 bases between the two ends. The CDR3 consists of 14 residues. The CDR3 DNA reads as TGTGCCACCAGCAAAAGGACGGACGGCTATGGCTACACCTTC. It specifies CATSKRTDGYGYTF.